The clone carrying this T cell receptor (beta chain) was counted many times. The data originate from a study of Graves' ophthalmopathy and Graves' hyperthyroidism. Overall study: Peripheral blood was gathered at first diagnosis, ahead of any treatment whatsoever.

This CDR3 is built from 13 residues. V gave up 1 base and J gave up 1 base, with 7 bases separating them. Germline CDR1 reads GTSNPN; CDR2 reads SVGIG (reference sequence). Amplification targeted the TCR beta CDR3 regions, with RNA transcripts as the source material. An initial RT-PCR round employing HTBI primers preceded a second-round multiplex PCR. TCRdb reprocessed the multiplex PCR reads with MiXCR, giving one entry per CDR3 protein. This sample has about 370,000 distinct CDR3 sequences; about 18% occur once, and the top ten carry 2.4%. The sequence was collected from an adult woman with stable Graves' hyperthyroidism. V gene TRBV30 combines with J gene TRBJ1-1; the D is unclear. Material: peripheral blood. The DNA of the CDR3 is TGTGCCTGGAGTGCGCAGGAGAACACTGAAGCTTTCTTT. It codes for CAWSAQENTEAFF.